This T cell receptor beta chain originates from a study of control samples from healthy donors and cancer patients. The V gene lost 1 base and the J gene lost 3 bases, with 7 bases spanning the gap. The CDR3 has 13 residues. From germline, CDR1 is MGHDK and CDR2 SYGVNS. Repertoires were generated with immunoSEQ multiplex PCR, while TCRdb's copy carries only in-frame clones and drops some. The sample includes about 140,000 clones, approximately 90% seen only once; the top ten take just over 8.5%. This chain connects TRBV25-1 to TRBJ2-7; tentatively, D is TRBD2 (6 bases). The source of this sequence is a woman aged 30 to 39 in good health. Sequencing was carried out using blood. In DNA, the CDR3 is TGTGCCAGCAGTGAATTCGGGGGCTACGAGCAGTACTTC. It is translated as CASSEFGGYEQYF.